This paragraph covers one T cell receptor beta chain sequence. What it binds is unknown. After constant-region reverse-primer amplification, full-length variable regions underwent semi-nested PCR with Nested Universal Primer A. TCRdb analysed the 5' RACE reads with MiXCR anew, one entry per CDR3 protein. The sample carries approximately 44,000 distinct CDR3 sequences, just under 30% recorded once. Findings and limits, study-wide: Tumor Treg TCRs overlapped most with tumor naive CD4+ cells.

CDR1 is SEHNR and CDR2 is FQNEAQ in the germline V gene (reference sequence). Trimming stripped 3 bases from V and 2 bases from J, with 11 bases between. The CDR3 has 14 amino acids. Memory CD4+ cells were defined as CD4+CD45RO+CD25-. The TCR sequence derives from a female donor with breast cancer. The sample was memory CD4+ T cells sorted from a lymph node. Subset indicated: memory CD4+ T cells, CD4+CD45RO+CD25-. This rearrangement joins TRBV7-9 to TRBJ2-7, with D hard to call. Here the CDR3 reads CASSLVGLTYEQYF. As DNA, the CDR3 is TGTGCCAGCAGCTTGGTAGGGCTAACCTACGAGCAGTACTTC.